This T cell receptor beta chain was obtained from a study of beta chain features in type 1 diabetes. On this clone itself: What it recognizes is unknown.

V gave up 5 bases and J gave up 5 bases; unmatched junction bases: 8. Germline CDR1 and CDR2: SGHTA and FQGNSA. The CDR3 is made up of 15 amino acids. General study points: Moderately but significantly shorter TCRB CDR3s were found in Type 1 diabetes patients in all four CD4+ subsets.

Of the isolated RNA, all was reverse transcribed, and so the sequenced material was expressed TCRB transcripts. TCRdb keeps only in-frame clones here, not all; method: immunoSEQ multiplex PCR. Of 300,000 to 450,000 clones detected, over 8.5% appear once; the ten largest clones hold about 0.6%. This TCR was recovered from a man under 40 with type 1 diabetes. The material sequenced was central memory CD4+ T cells from blood. The V gene is TRBV7-2, the J gene TRBJ2-2; 7 bases line up with TRBD2. CDR3 residues: CASSPHGGGTGELFF. CDR3 nucleotide sequence: TGTGCCAGCAGCCCCCATGGGGGGGGGACCGGGGAGCTGTTTTTT.